The rows below give T cell receptor beta chains drawn from one sample of a study of T cells expressing NK-cell markers. For each CDR3 protein, TCRdb gives one entry from its re-call of the 5' RACE reads, without DNA. The sample totals about 460,000 distinct CDR3 sequences. The specimen sequenced was blood T cells: a sorted CD56 or NKG2C T cell subset, CD4+ or CD8+ T cells, or bulk PBMC T cells (not recorded which). The receptors were gathered from a woman aged 50 to 60 in good health. The CDR3 runs from the conserved cysteine through the conserved F or W.

J gene | V gene | CDR3 protein
TRBJ1-6 | TRBV7-9 | CASTGDNSPLHF
TRBJ2-1 | TRBV12-3/TRBV12-4 | CASRRAVPTYNEQFF
TRBJ2-3 | TRBV18 | CASSPPFRGATQYF
TRBJ1-4 | TRBV4-2 | CASSQVGQGVEKLFF
TRBJ2-3 | TRBV5-1 | CASSLEHVHDTQYF
TRBJ2-1 | TRBV12-3/TRBV12-4 | CASSSSSGSINEQFF
TRBJ2-1 | TRBV4-2 | CASSQDGPIRGEQFF
TRBJ1-1 | TRBV4-2 | CASRREGSGLTEAFF
TRBJ1-5 | TRBV6-2/TRBV6-3 | CASSSVGQPQHF
TRBJ2-1 | TRBV27 | CASSTPLLAGRAYNEQFF
TRBJ2-5 | TRBV11-2 | CASSGSSGYQETQYF
TRBJ2-3 | TRBV5-1 | CASKRLVTDTQYF
TRBJ2-7 | TRBV12-3/TRBV12-4 | CASSKGRDSQVYEQYF
TRBJ1-3 | TRBV10-3 | CATAEVSGNTIYF
TRBJ1-1 | TRBV6-6 | CASSPPGATEAFF
TRBJ2-1 | TRBV20-1 | CSARDLAGGKSSYNEQFF
TRBJ2-7 | TRBV27 | CASTFQGMFYEQYF
TRBJ2-1 | TRBV12-3/TRBV12-4 | CASSRDLGDNEQFF
TRBJ2-1 | TRBV6-5 | CASNSRGGTSEFF
TRBJ1-2 | TRBV7-2 | CASSPTSSNYGYTF
TRBJ1-5 | TRBV6-6 | CASSQGSGHHNQPQHF
TRBJ2-1 | TRBV7-7 | CASSPQGTSNNEQFF
TRBJ2-1 | TRBV27 | CASSQHRLENEQFF
TRBJ2-3 | TRBV28 | CASSLSRGPISTDTQYF